A single sample gave rise to the 29 T cell receptor beta chains below, sequenced in a study of T cells in Graves' hyperthyroidism and ophthalmopathy. TCR beta CDR3 sequences were amplified from RNA transcripts. HTBI primers were used for first-round RT-PCR of the TCR CDR3. Using its own MiXCR run on the multiplex PCR reads, TCRdb lists one record per CDR3 protein. Among 500,000 to 550,000 distinct CDR3 sequences listed, under 25% were seen once. The specimen sequenced was blood. The source is a man between 18 and 35 years old with Graves' hyperthyroidism.

In its sample, this clonotype was seen many times. The V call is TRBV27, the J call TRBJ2-5, with a tentative D call TRBD2 (5 bases). The CDR3 covers 14 residues. Trimming took 4 bases from V and 5 from J, leaving 14 bases between them. Germline CDR1 reads MNHEY; CDR2 reads SMNVEV (reference sequence). The CDR3 loop reads CASSSLTKWETQYF. The CDR3 DNA sequence: TGTGCCAGCAGTTCCTTGACTAAGTGGGAGACCCAGTACTTC.

This clonotype was observed a handful of times. The J gene is TRBJ2-5, the V gene TRBV15; 7 bases match TRBD2. Trimming cost V 0 bases and J 1 base; bases outside gene matches: 2. This CDR3 region has 15 residues. Germline CDR1 reads LNHNV; CDR2 reads YYDKDF (reference sequence). CDR3 protein: CATSREGGGQETQYF. The CDR3 nucleotides are TGTGCCACCAGCAGAGAAGGCGGGGGCCAAGAGACCCAGTACTTC. Based on the CDR3 plus reference TRBV15 and TRBJ2-5, the full variable domain is DAMVIQNPRYQVTQFGKPVTLSCSQTLNHNVMYWYQQKSSQAPKLLFHYYDKDFNNEADTPDNFQSRRPNTSFCFLDIRSPGLGDTAMYLCATSREGGGQETQYFGPGTRLLVL.

The chain carries TRBV10-3 and TRBJ1-1; D may be TRBD1 (5 bases). Germline assignment: CDR1 ENHRY and CDR2 SYGVKD. The CDR3 totals 14 residues. V was cut by 6 bases and J by 3 bases, with 14 bases left in between. The CDR3: CAIRKGKVHTEAFF. The CDR3 DNA reads as TGTGCCATCAGGAAGGGGAAGGTGCACACTGAAGCTTTCTTT.

The V call is TRBV6-2 or TRBV6-3, the J call TRBJ2-7; possible D gene TRBD2, 5 bases. The CDR3 length is 15 residues. Germline loops: CDR1 MNHEY, CDR2 SVGEGT. Trimming left V 5 bases short and J 5 bases short, with 19 bases between. The DNA for the CDR3 is TGTGCCAGCAGTCTCGACGGAGGCAGCGTGCACGAGCAGTACTTC. Translated, it gives CASSLDGGSVHEQYF.

This clonotype was seen ten or more times. V is TRBV7-6 and J is TRBJ2-7, with 9 bases that match TRBD1. This CDR3 comprises 14 residues. With 5 bases clipped from V and 0 bases from J, the junction kept 2 bases outside the gene matches. Germline assignment: CDR1 SGHVS and CDR2 FNYEAQ. DNA of the CDR3: TGTGCCAGCAGCGACAGGGGGAACTCCTACGAGCAGTACTTC. It yields the protein CASSDRGNSYEQYF. Full variable domain (remainder filled in from reference TRBV7-6 and TRBJ2-7): GAGVSQSPRYKVTKRGQDVALRCDPISGHVSLYWYRQALGQGPEFLTYFNYEAQQDKSGLPNDRFSAERPEGSISTLTIQRTEQRDSAMYRCASSDRGNSYEQYFGPGTRLTVT.

This clonotype was detected a few times. The chain employs TRBV29-1 and TRBJ1-1, with 10 bases aligning to TRBD1. V lost 7 bases to trimming and J lost 0 bases; unmatched junction nucleotides: 5. Germline CDR1 and CDR2: SQVTM and ANQGSEA. CDR3 length: 14 amino acids. For the CDR3, the DNA is TGCAGCGGGGGACAGGGGATTATGAACACTGAAGCTTTCTTT. It is translated as CSGGQGIMNTEAFF.

This clonotype has a count of ten or more. V and J are TRBV20-1 and TRBJ1-5, with D possibly TRBD1 on 5 matching bases. Trimming took off 3 bases at V and 6 bases at J, with 12 bases between the two ends. The length of the CDR3 is 13 residues. The germline V gene has CDR1 DFQATT and CDR2 SNEGSKA (reference sequence). The CDR3 region is CSASGGMGQPQHF. The CDR3 DNA reads as TGCAGTGCTAGCGGGGGGATGGGTCAGCCCCAGCATTTT.

This clonotype was recorded at least ten times. This chain links TRBV19 with TRBJ1-1; TRBD1 is a possible D gene (5 bases). The CDR3 is 14 amino acids. V lost 3 bases and J lost 4, with 12 bases in between. The germline V gene encodes CDR1 LNHDA and CDR2 SQIVND (reference sequence). The CDR3: CASSIGGEGTEAFF. CDR3 sequence (DNA): TGTGCCAGTAGTATCGGGGGTGAGGGCACTGAAGCTTTCTTT.

The table lists this clonotype with many counts. The chain links TRBV12-3 or TRBV12-4 to TRBJ1-2; 7 nucleotides match TRBD1. The CDR3 has 15 amino acids. J gave up 8 bases and V 3 bases, and 12 bases lay outside the gene matches. The CDR3 DNA reads as TGTGCCAGCAGTTTTCGGAGGCAGGGGGGTTTGGGCTACACCTTC. Protein product: CASSFRRQGGLGYTF.

There are many counts of this clonotype. J is TRBJ1-5 and V is TRBV20-1; D perhaps matches TRBD1 (5 bases). V gave up 0 bases and J gave up 6 bases, with 15 bases separating them. The CDR3 totals 15 residues. The V gene's germline CDR1 is DFQATT and CDR2 SNEGSKA (reference sequence). Here the CDR3 reads CSAREAGTESQPQHF. As DNA, the CDR3 is TGCAGTGCTAGAGAGGCAGGGACGGAAAGTCAGCCCCAGCATTTT.

This clonotype was recorded at least ten times. This chain uses TRBV6-4 with TRBJ2-5; the match to TRBD2 covers 10 bases. This CDR3 has 15 amino acids. Germline CDR1 reads MRHNA; CDR2 reads SNTAGT. The V segment lost 3 bases and the J segment 2 bases; nucleotides outside the gene matches: 3. CDR3 DNA: TGTGCCAGCAGTGAAAGCGGGGGGGAACAAGAGACCCAGTACTTC. It encodes CASSESGGEQETQYF.

The chain uses TRBV18 and TRBJ1-2; D possibly corresponds to TRBD1 (5 bases). V was clipped by 2 bases and J by 3 bases, with 10 bases between them. The CDR3 spans 14 residues. The V gene's germline CDR1 is KGHSH and CDR2 LQKENI. The CDR3 sequence is CASSPGAEDYGYTF. The DNA for the CDR3 is TGTGCCAGCTCACCAGGGGCGGAAGACTATGGCTACACCTTC.

This clonotype was recorded at least ten times. At one of its ends the junction is not consistent with the germline gene, which may arise from a read error. This rearrangement joins TRBV9 to TRBJ2-5; TRBD2 might be the D (5 bases). CDR3 length: 13 residues. Per germline, CDR1 SGDLS and CDR2 YYNGEE. The CDR3 DNA reads TGTGCCAGCATTGTCGGGGTCCAAAAGACCCAGTACTTC. It yields the protein CASIVGVQKTQYF.

In this sample, this clonotype turned up many times. V usage is TRBV28 and J usage is TRBJ1-1, with D unresolved. CDR1 and CDR2 (germline): MDHEN, SYDVKM. V was pared by 4 bases and J by 4 bases, with 13 bases between. CDR3 length equals 14 residues. CDR3: CASSYPLDLTEAFF. The CDR3 coding sequence is TGTGCCAGCAGTTATCCCCTAGACCTCACTGAAGCTTTCTTT.

This clonotype was seen ten or more times. This sequence joins TRBV12-5 and TRBJ1-2; maybe TRBD1 (5 bases). The CDR3 has 13 amino acids. V dropped 0 bases and J dropped 8 bases, with 10 bases sitting between them. Germline V CDR1 and CDR2: LGHNT, FRNRAP. The CDR3 DNA reads TGTGCTAGTGGTTTGGTAGGACCAGGGGGCTACACCTTC. Its protein is CASGLVGPGGYTF. The full variable domain, with the rest looked up from reference TRBV12-5 and TRBJ1-2, is DARVTQTPRHKVTEMGQEVTMRCQPILGHNTVFWYRQTMMQGLELLAYFRNRAPLDDSGMPKDRFSAEMPDATLATLKIQPSEPRDSAVYFCASGLVGPGGYTFGSGTRLTVV.

J is TRBJ1-5 and V is TRBV19, with D perhaps matching TRBD1 (6 bases). The CDR3 extends over 12 amino acids. Trimming shortened V by 5 bases and J by 7 bases, and 9 bases separated the two germline ends. Looked up from germline, CDR1 is LNHDA and CDR2 is SQIVND (reference sequence). The CDR3 region is CASSQGTQPQHF. CDR3 nucleotide sequence: TGTGCCAGTAGTCAGGGGACCCAGCCCCAGCATTTT.

This clonotype appeared many times. This chain links TRBV5-1 with TRBJ1-1; 7 bases line up with TRBD1. Germline V gene data show CDR1 as SGHRS and CDR2 as YFSETQ. The CDR3 loop spans 16 amino acids. The V and J ends lost 2 bases and 0 bases, in that order; junction bases with no gene match: 7. This chain's CDR3 is CASSLRDSFMNTEAFF. CDR3 nucleotide sequence: TGCGCCAGCAGCTTAAGGGACAGCTTCATGAACACTGAAGCTTTCTTT.

The sample holds many counts of this clonotype. Written as DNA, the CDR3 is TGTGCCAGCAGCTGGACAGGGTCCCGTGGGGAGACCCAGTACTTC. This encodes CASSWTGSRGETQYF. V and J are TRBV12-3 or TRBV12-4 and TRBJ2-5; 8 nucleotides match TRBD1. With 6 bases clipped from V and 5 bases from J, the junction kept 11 bases outside the gene matches. CDR3 length: 15 amino acids.

This clonotype came up many times. The rearrangement uses TRBV9 and TRBJ2-7, with 9 bases identical to TRBD2. Per germline, CDR1 SGDLS and CDR2 YYNGEE. The J segment lost 2 bases and the V segment lost 0 bases, leaving 3 bases of the junction unmatched. CDR3 size: 15 residues. As DNA, the CDR3 is TGTGCCAGCAGCGTAGGCGGGGGGGCCGCCTACGAGCAGTACTTC. Translating it yields CASSVGGGAAYEQYF. Filled out from reference TRBV9 and TRBJ2-7, the complete variable domain reads DSGVTQTPKHLITATGQRVTLRCSPRSGDLSVYWYQQSLDQGLQFLIQYYNGEERAKGNILERFSAQQFPDLHSELNLSSLELGDSALYFCASSVGGGAAYEQYFGPGTRLTVT.

This clonotype was seen repeatedly, ten times or more. The chain links TRBV5-1 to TRBJ1-2, with D perhaps matching TRBD1 (6 bases). The ends were cut back, 0 bases at V and 6 bases at J, with 15 bases in the middle. The V gene's germline CDR1 is SGHRS and CDR2 YFSETQ. There are 15 residues in the CDR3. CDR3 DNA sequence: TGCGCCAGCAGCTTGGCCTACAGGGACTTGAATGGCTACACCTTC. Translating it yields CASSLAYRDLNGYTF.

Turning to this clonotype: At one end, the junction sequence differs from germline, possibly due to a read error. V and J are TRBV12-3 or TRBV12-4 and TRBJ2-2, with D perhaps TRBD2 (6 bases). The CDR3 sequence is 11 residues long. CDR3 DNA sequence: TGTGCCAGCAAGGAGGGCGGGGATCTGTTTTTT. Its protein is CASKEGGDLFF.

This clonotype was counted ten times or more. The chain links TRBV2 to TRBJ1-2; D is unresolved. The CDR3 runs to 12 residues. Between the trimmed V and J ends, which lost 1 base and 2 bases, there was a span of 2 bases. Per the germline V gene, CDR1 is SNHLY and CDR2 is FYNNEI. CDR3 loop: CASSEENYGYTF. CDR3 sequence (DNA): TGTGCCAGCAGTGAAGAGAACTATGGCTACACCTTC.

This clonotype showed up many times. The gene calls are TRBV2 and TRBJ2-7; no firm D call. The germline V gene encodes CDR1 SNHLY and CDR2 FYNNEI. V was trimmed by 3 bases and J by 6 bases, leaving 12 bases between them. CDR3 size: 13 residues. CDR3 protein: CASSDRSEGEQYF. The CDR3 DNA follows: TGTGCCAGCAGTGACAGGTCGGAAGGCGAGCAGTACTTC.

This clonotype showed up just a few times. CDR3 DNA: TGCGCCAGCAGCTTGGCCGGCAGACCTTTCTATGGCTACACCTTC. Translated, it gives CASSLAGRPFYGYTF. The rearrangement uses TRBV5-1 and TRBJ1-2; the D is unclear. The V and J ends lost 0 bases and 4 bases respectively, with 13 bases between them. Germline CDR1 and CDR2: SGHRS and YFSETQ. The length of the CDR3 is 15 residues.

This clonotype was seen a handful of times. This rearrangement joins TRBV19 to TRBJ2-7, with 8 bases matching TRBD2. V trimming: 2 bases; J trimming: 4 bases; junction bases outside the gene matches: 4. Germline V CDR1 and CDR2: LNHDA, SQIVND (reference sequence). The CDR3 length is 14 residues. CDR3 DNA: TGTGCCAGTAGTATAAGCGGGGGACCATACGAGCAGTACTTC. It encodes CASSISGGPYEQYF.

In its sample, this clonotype was seen a few times. The chain combines TRBV7-3 with TRBJ1-3; D is uncertain. V was trimmed by 2 bases and J by 4 bases, leaving 18 bases between them. CDR3 length equals 17 residues. Germline-derived CDR1 and CDR2 are SGHTA and FQGTGA. CDR3 in amino acids: CASSLSPQLRPGNTIYF. The CDR3 region has the DNA TGTGCCAGCAGCTTATCCCCTCAACTGAGGCCGGGAAACACCATATATTTT. Full variable domain (rest looked up from reference TRBV7-3 and TRBJ1-3): GAGVSQTPSNKVTEKGKYVELRCDPISGHTALYWYRQSLGQGPEFLIYFQGTGAADDSGLPNDRFFAVRPEGSVSTLKIQRTERGDSAVYLCASSLSPQLRPGNTIYFGEGSWLTVV.

This clonotype was seen at least ten times. V is TRBV28 and J is TRBJ2-7; TRBD1 is a possible D gene (6 bases). This CDR3 comprises 15 residues. V lost 3 bases, J lost 3 bases, and 15 bases lay in between. CDR1 MDHEN and CDR2 SYDVKM come from the germline V gene. For the CDR3, the DNA is TGTGCCAGCAGTTTCCGCCCGGACAGCTACTACGAGCAGTACTTC. The encoded protein is CASSFRPDSYYEQYF. The variable domain in full, completed from reference TRBV28 and TRBJ2-7, reads DVKVTQSSRYLVKRTGEKVFLECVQDMDHENMFWYRQDPGLGLRLIYFSYDVKMKEKGDIPEGYSVSREKKERFSLILESASTNQTSMYLCASSFRPDSYYEQYFGPGTRLTVT.

The J gene is TRBJ2-5, the V gene TRBV7-2; 9 bases match TRBD1. The CDR3 is made up of 15 amino acids. Germline loops: CDR1 SGHTA, CDR2 FQGNSA. V shed 5 bases, J shed 4 bases, and the junction held 8 bases outside the gene matches. The DNA of the CDR3 is TGTGCCAGCAGCCCGGGACAGGGTCGCCTAGAGACCCAGTACTTC. It specifies CASSPGQGRLETQYF. The whole variable domain, filled in from reference TRBV7-2 and TRBJ2-5, reads GAGVSQSPSNKVTEKGKDVELRCDPISGHTALYWYRQSLGQGLEFLIYFQGNSAPDKSGLPSDRFSAERTGGSVSTLTIQRTQQEDSAVYLCASSPGQGRLETQYFGPGTRLLVL.

Ten or more counts support this clonotype. The V and J genes are TRBV20-1 and TRBJ1-2; 7 bases align to TRBD1. V shed 6 bases, J shed 3 bases, and the junction held 13 bases outside the gene matches. Looked up from germline, CDR1 is DFQATT and CDR2 is SNEGSKA (reference sequence). This CDR3 comprises 15 residues. The CDR3 bases are TGCAGTGCGACCCCCCGCCGGGACAGAGACTATGGCTACACCTTC. Translating it yields CSATPRRDRDYGYTF.